This T cell receptor (beta chain) was identified in a study of blood T cells in healthy people across ages. Study outcomes and limitations: Diversity of TCR beta per million T cells declined in a roughly linear way with age.

Germline V CDR1 and CDR2: LGHNA, YSLEER. The CDR3 length is 16 residues. The J segment lost 6 bases and the V segment lost 1 base, leaving 10 bases of the junction unmatched. The use of a sample-barcoded 5' primer and a J-beta primer mix characterized a second PCR of roughly 6 to 11 cycles. TCRdb ran MiXCR on the 5' RACE reads and lists one entry per CDR3 protein. The profile covers 710,000 or so distinct CDR3 sequences, with approximately 21% appearing a single time and around 21% taken by the ten largest. A remark on this clonotype: Its specificity is unknown.

The sequenced sample consisted of blood. This sequence was found in a man aged 65-85 years in good health. The chain employs TRBV4-3 and TRBJ1-1; TRBD1 matches 8 bases. The CDR3 sequence: CASSQGQGRMGAEAFF. The CDR3 region has the DNA TGCGCCAGCAGCCAAGGACAGGGGAGGATGGGGGCTGAAGCTTTCTTT.